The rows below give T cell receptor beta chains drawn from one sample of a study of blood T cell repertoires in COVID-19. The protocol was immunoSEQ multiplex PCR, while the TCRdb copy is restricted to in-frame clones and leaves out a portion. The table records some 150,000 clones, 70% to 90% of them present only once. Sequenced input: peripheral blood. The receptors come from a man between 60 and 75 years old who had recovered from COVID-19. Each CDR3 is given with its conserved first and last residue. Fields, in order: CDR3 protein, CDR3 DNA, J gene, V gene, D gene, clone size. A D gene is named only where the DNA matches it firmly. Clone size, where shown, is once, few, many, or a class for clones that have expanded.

cdr3_aa: CASSPQGRGTEAFF
cdr3_nt: TGTGCCAGCAGCCCCCAGGGGAGAGGGACTGAAGCTTTCTTT
j_call: TRBJ1-1
v_call: TRBV14
d_call: -
clone_size: once

cdr3_aa: CASERDRASTEAFF
cdr3_nt: TGTGCCAGCGAGCGGGACAGGGCGAGCACTGAAGCTTTCTTT
j_call: TRBJ1-1
v_call: TRBV2
d_call: TRBD1
clone_size: -

cdr3_aa: CASSVGDNTDTQYF
cdr3_nt: TGTGCCAGCAGCGTAGGGGACAACACAGATACGCAGTATTTT
j_call: TRBJ2-3
v_call: TRBV9
d_call: -
clone_size: -

cdr3_aa: CASSQGGTDTQYF
cdr3_nt: TGTGCCAGCAGCCAGGGGGGCACAGATACGCAGTATTTT
j_call: TRBJ2-3
v_call: TRBV28
d_call: TRBD1
clone_size: -

cdr3_aa: CASSQGQVSYEQYF
cdr3_nt: TGCGCCAGCAGCCAAGGGCAGGTCTCCTACGAGCAGTACTTC
j_call: TRBJ2-7
v_call: TRBV4-3
d_call: -
clone_size: -

cdr3_aa: CATEQGDHNEQFF
cdr3_nt: TGTGCCACCGAACAGGGGGACCACAATGAGCAGTTCTTC
j_call: TRBJ2-1
v_call: TRBV24-1
d_call: TRBD1
clone_size: -

cdr3_aa: CASSEQGASYNSPLHF
cdr3_nt: TGTGCCAGCAGCGAACAGGGGGCCTCCTATAATTCACCCCTCCACTTT
j_call: TRBJ1-6
v_call: TRBV9
d_call: TRBD1
clone_size: -

cdr3_aa: CASSRNPGAFNYGYTF
cdr3_nt: TGTGCCAGCAGCCGGAACCCAGGGGCTTTTAACTATGGCTACACCTTC
j_call: TRBJ1-2
v_call: TRBV6-2/TRBV6-3
d_call: -
clone_size: -

cdr3_aa: CSVAGTRNEKLFF
cdr3_nt: TGCAGCGTTGCGGGGACAAGGAATGAAAAACTGTTTTTT
j_call: TRBJ1-4
v_call: TRBV29-1
d_call: -
clone_size: -

cdr3_aa: CASSVAAGTLYGYTF
cdr3_nt: TGTGCCAGCAGCGTAGCCGCAGGGACTTTGTATGGCTACACCTTC
j_call: TRBJ1-2
v_call: TRBV9
d_call: -
clone_size: -

cdr3_aa: CASSQTQLRGPIGYTF
cdr3_nt: TGCGCCAGCAGCCAAACTCAACTGCGGGGACCTATCGGCTACACCTTC
j_call: TRBJ1-2
v_call: TRBV4-1
d_call: -
clone_size: -

cdr3_aa: CAWSEETEAFF
cdr3_nt: TGTGCCTGGAGTGAGGAGACTGAAGCTTTCTTT
j_call: TRBJ1-1
v_call: TRBV30
d_call: -
clone_size: -

cdr3_aa: CASSPAMDRRSEQYF
cdr3_nt: TGTGCCAGCTCACCAGCCATGGACAGGCGCTCAGAGCAGTACTTC
j_call: TRBJ2-7
v_call: TRBV18
d_call: TRBD1
clone_size: -

cdr3_aa: CASSPEYTDTQYF
cdr3_nt: TGTGCCAGCAGCCCAGAATACACAGATACGCAGTATTTT
j_call: TRBJ2-3
v_call: TRBV5-4
d_call: -
clone_size: once

cdr3_aa: CASGGRADTQYF
cdr3_nt: TGTGCTAGCGGGGGGCGGGCAGATACGCAGTATTTT
j_call: TRBJ2-3
v_call: TRBV12-5
d_call: -
clone_size: -

cdr3_aa: CASSPSDRWGEKLFF
cdr3_nt: TGTGCCAGCAGCCCAAGCGACAGGTGGGGTGAAAAACTGTTTTTT
j_call: TRBJ1-4
v_call: TRBV7-2
d_call: -
clone_size: -

cdr3_aa: CATSPGEETQYF
cdr3_nt: TGTGCCACCAGCCCGGGGGAAGAGACCCAGTACTTC
j_call: TRBJ2-5
v_call: TRBV15
d_call: -
clone_size: -

cdr3_aa: CASQGQDYEQYF
cdr3_nt: TGTGCCAGCCAGGGCCAGGACTACGAGCAGTACTTC
j_call: TRBJ2-7
v_call: TRBV18
d_call: -
clone_size: -

cdr3_aa: CATSAGTGGDGYTF
cdr3_nt: TGTGCCACCAGTGCAGGGACAGGGGGCGATGGCTACACCTTC
j_call: TRBJ1-2
v_call: TRBV24-1
d_call: TRBD1
clone_size: -

cdr3_aa: CASSLYSYEQYF
cdr3_nt: TGCGCCAGCAGCCTATATTCCTACGAGCAGTACTTC
j_call: TRBJ2-7
v_call: TRBV5-1
d_call: -
clone_size: -

cdr3_aa: CASSAPDRGGNEQFF
cdr3_nt: TGTGCCAGCAGCGCCCCGGACAGGGGGGGAAATGAGCAGTTCTTC
j_call: TRBJ2-1
v_call: TRBV7-6
d_call: TRBD1
clone_size: -

cdr3_aa: CASSLVGTSGGPPLQETQYF
cdr3_nt: TGTGCTAGCAGCTTAGTTGGGACTAGCGGGGGACCACCCCTCCAAGAGACCCAGTACTTC
j_call: TRBJ2-5
v_call: TRBV7-7
d_call: TRBD2
clone_size: -

cdr3_aa: CASSEDGGFTDTQYF
cdr3_nt: TGTGCCAGCAGTGAAGACGGCGGGTTCACAGATACGCAGTATTTT
j_call: TRBJ2-3
v_call: TRBV6-1
d_call: -
clone_size: -

cdr3_aa: CASSQIAGGHNEQFF
cdr3_nt: TGTGCCAGCAGTCAGATAGCGGGGGGACACAATGAGCAGTTCTTC
j_call: TRBJ2-1
v_call: TRBV6-5
d_call: TRBD2
clone_size: -

cdr3_aa: CASRRLAGGWFF
cdr3_nt: TGTGCCAGCAGGCGTCTAGCGGGGGGGTGGTTCTTC
j_call: TRBJ2-1
v_call: TRBV12-3/TRBV12-4
d_call: TRBD2
clone_size: -

cdr3_aa: CASSPRDRGLETQYF
cdr3_nt: TGTGCCAGCTCACCACGGGACAGGGGGTTAGAGACCCAGTACTTC
j_call: TRBJ2-5
v_call: TRBV18
d_call: TRBD1
clone_size: -

cdr3_aa: CASVRGTAGQPQHF
cdr3_nt: TGTGCCAGCGTTCGTGGGACAGCGGGCCAGCCCCAGCATTTT
j_call: TRBJ1-5
v_call: TRBV2
d_call: TRBD1
clone_size: -

cdr3_aa: CASSLGAGVYGYTF
cdr3_nt: TGCGCCAGCAGCTTGGGAGCAGGGGTCTATGGCTACACCTTC
j_call: TRBJ1-2
v_call: TRBV5-1
d_call: -
clone_size: -

cdr3_aa: CASKTGGTDTQYF
cdr3_nt: TGTGCGTCCAAAACAGGGGGGACAGATACGCAGTATTTT
j_call: TRBJ2-3
v_call: TRBV28
d_call: TRBD1
clone_size: -

cdr3_aa: CASSLLAQNTEAFF
cdr3_nt: TGTGCCAGCAGTTTATTGGCACAGAACACTGAAGCTTTCTTT
j_call: TRBJ1-1
v_call: TRBV27
d_call: -
clone_size: -

cdr3_aa: CASSDRAENTEAFF
cdr3_nt: TGTGCCAGCAGTGACAGGGCGGAGAACACTGAAGCTTTCTTT
j_call: TRBJ1-1
v_call: TRBV6-1
d_call: -
clone_size: once

cdr3_aa: CASSLAGDQPQHF
cdr3_nt: TGTGCCAGCAGCTTAGCGGGCGATCAGCCCCAGCATTTT
j_call: TRBJ1-5
v_call: TRBV7-6
d_call: -
clone_size: -

cdr3_aa: CAWRPTGLTSRDTQYF
cdr3_nt: TGTGCCTGGAGACCCACGGGACTCACATCTCGAGATACGCAGTATTTT
j_call: TRBJ2-3
v_call: TRBV30
d_call: -
clone_size: once

cdr3_aa: CSASVAGFGEQYF
cdr3_nt: TGCAGTGCTAGTGTAGCGGGCTTTGGTGAGCAGTACTTC
j_call: TRBJ2-7
v_call: TRBV20-1
d_call: TRBD2
clone_size: -

cdr3_aa: CSVEDRGVNTEAFF
cdr3_nt: TGCAGCGTTGAAGATAGAGGAGTGAACACTGAAGCTTTCTTT
j_call: TRBJ1-1
v_call: TRBV29-1
d_call: -
clone_size: -

cdr3_aa: CASSPDNRPIYEQYF
cdr3_nt: TGTGCCAGCAGCCCGGACAACCGTCCTATCTACGAGCAGTACTTC
j_call: TRBJ2-7
v_call: TRBV7-2
d_call: -
clone_size: -

cdr3_aa: CAISERGGTSGIQYF
cdr3_nt: TGTGCCATCAGTGAGCGGGGTGGGACTAGCGGTATCCAGTACTTC
j_call: TRBJ2-5
v_call: TRBV10-3
d_call: TRBD2
clone_size: -

cdr3_aa: CATKGGDGQGTTGELFF
cdr3_nt: TGTGCCACGAAGGGGGGGGACGGACAGGGCACGACCGGGGAGCTGTTTTTT
j_call: TRBJ2-2
v_call: TRBV19
d_call: -
clone_size: -

cdr3_aa: CSASRVAGAGELFF
cdr3_nt: TGCAGTGCTAGTCGAGTAGCGGGGGCCGGGGAGCTGTTTTTT
j_call: TRBJ2-2
v_call: TRBV20-1
d_call: TRBD2
clone_size: few

cdr3_aa: CASLDRANSPLHF
cdr3_nt: TGTGCCTCCTTGGACAGGGCAAACTCACCCCTCCACTTT
j_call: TRBJ1-6
v_call: TRBV10-3
d_call: TRBD1
clone_size: -

cdr3_aa: CASSLAASYNEQFF
cdr3_nt: TGTGCCAGCAGCTTAGCGGCCTCCTACAATGAGCAGTTCTTC
j_call: TRBJ2-1
v_call: TRBV7-8
d_call: -
clone_size: -

cdr3_aa: CASSRQYSGANVLTF
cdr3_nt: TGTGCCAGCAGCCGACAGTACTCTGGGGCCAACGTCCTGACTTTC
j_call: TRBJ2-6
v_call: TRBV4-2
d_call: -
clone_size: -